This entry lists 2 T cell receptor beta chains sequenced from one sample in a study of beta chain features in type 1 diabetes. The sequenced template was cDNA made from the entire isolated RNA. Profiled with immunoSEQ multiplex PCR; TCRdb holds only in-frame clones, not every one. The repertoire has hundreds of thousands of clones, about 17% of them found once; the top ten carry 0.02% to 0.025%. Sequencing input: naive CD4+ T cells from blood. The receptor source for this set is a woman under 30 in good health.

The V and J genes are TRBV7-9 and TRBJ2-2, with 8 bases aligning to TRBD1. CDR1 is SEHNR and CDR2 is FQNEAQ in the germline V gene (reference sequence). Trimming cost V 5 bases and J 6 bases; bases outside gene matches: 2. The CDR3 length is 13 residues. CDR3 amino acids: CASSTDRAGELFF. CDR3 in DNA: TGTGCCAGCAGCACGGACAGGGCCGGGGAGCTGTTTTTT.

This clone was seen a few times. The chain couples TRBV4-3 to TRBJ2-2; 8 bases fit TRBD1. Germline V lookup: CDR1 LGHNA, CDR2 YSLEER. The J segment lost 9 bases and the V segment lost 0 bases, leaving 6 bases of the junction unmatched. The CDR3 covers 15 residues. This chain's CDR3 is CASSQDQGARWELFF. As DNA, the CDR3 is TGCGCCAGCAGCCAAGATCAGGGGGCGAGGTGGGAGCTGTTTTTT.